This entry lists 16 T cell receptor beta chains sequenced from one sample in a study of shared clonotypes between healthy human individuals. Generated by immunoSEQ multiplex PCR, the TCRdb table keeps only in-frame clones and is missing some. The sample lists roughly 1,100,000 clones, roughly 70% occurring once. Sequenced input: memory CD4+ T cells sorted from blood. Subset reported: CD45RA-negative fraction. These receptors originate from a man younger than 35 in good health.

The CDR3 nucleotides read TGTGCCAGCAGCTTAGCCGGGGGCCTGAACACTGAAGCTTTCTTT. It translates to CASSLAGGLNTEAFF. V usage is TRBV7-2 and J usage is TRBJ1-1, with a possible D match to TRBD1 (6 bases). Germline-derived CDR1 and CDR2 are SGHTA and FQGNSA. This CDR3 region has 15 residues. Between the trimmed V and J ends, which lost 0 bases and 0 bases, there was a span of 8 bases.

CDR3 protein: CASSLGIGGRLQETQYF. In DNA form, the CDR3 reads TGTGCCAGCAGCTTAGGAATAGGCGGGCGCCTCCAAGAGACCCAGTACTTC. This sequence joins TRBV7-8 and TRBJ2-5, with D possibly TRBD2 on 5 matching bases. V lost 1 base to trimming and J lost 1 base, with 16 bases between them. Per germline, CDR1 SGHVS and CDR2 FQNEAQ. The CDR3 is made up of 17 amino acids.

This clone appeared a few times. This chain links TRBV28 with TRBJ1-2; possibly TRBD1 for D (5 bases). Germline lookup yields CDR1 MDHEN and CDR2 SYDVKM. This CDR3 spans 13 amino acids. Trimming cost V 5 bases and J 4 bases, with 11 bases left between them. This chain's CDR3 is CASSGALFYGYTF. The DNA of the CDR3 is TGTGCCAGCAGTGGGGCCCTCTTCTATGGCTACACCTTC.

The DNA of the CDR3 is TGCGCCAGCAGTGTTAGCGGAGACTACGAGCAGTACTTC. Translated: CASSVSGDYEQYF. This sequence joins TRBV10-1 and TRBJ2-5, with a possible D match to TRBD2 (6 bases). The J call is doubtful: the DNA matches TRBJ2-7 better. Germline V gene data show CDR1 as WNHNN and CDR2 as SYGVQD (reference sequence). There are 13 residues in the CDR3.

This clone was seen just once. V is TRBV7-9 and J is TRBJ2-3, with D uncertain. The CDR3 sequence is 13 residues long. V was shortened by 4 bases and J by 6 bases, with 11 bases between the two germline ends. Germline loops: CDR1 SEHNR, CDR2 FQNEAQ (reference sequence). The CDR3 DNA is TGTGCCAGCAGCTACCCCGGCGCCGATACGCAGTATTTT. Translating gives CASSYPGADTQYF.

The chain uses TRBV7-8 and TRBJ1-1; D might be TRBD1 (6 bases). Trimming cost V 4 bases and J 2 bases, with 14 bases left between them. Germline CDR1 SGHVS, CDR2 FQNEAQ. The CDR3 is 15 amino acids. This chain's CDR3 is CASSSWRTDNTEAFF. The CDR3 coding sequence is TGTGCCAGCAGCTCGTGGCGGACAGATAACACTGAAGCTTTCTTT.

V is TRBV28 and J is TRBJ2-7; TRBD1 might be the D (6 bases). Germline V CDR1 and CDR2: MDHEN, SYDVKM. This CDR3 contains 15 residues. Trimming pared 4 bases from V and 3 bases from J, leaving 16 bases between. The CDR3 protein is CASSSTTGAFYEQYF. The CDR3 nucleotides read TGTGCCAGCAGTTCTACGACAGGAGCTTTCTACGAGCAGTACTTC. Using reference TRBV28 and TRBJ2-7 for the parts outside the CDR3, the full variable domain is DVKVTQSSRYLVKRTGEKVFLECVQDMDHENMFWYRQDPGLGLRLIYFSYDVKMKEKGDIPEGYSVSREKKERFSLILESASTNQTSMYLCASSSTTGAFYEQYFGPGTRLTVT.

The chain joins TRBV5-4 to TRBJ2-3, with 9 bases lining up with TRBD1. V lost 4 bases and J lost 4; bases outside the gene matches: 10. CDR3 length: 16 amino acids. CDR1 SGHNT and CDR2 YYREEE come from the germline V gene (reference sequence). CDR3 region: CASSPPPGQGADTQYF. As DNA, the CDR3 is TGTGCCAGCAGCCCCCCACCGGGACAGGGTGCAGATACGCAGTATTTT.

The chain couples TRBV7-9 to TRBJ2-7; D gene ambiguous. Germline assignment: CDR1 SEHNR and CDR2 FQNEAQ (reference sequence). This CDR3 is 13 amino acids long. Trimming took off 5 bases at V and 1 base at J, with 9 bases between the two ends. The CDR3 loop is CASSRQESYEQYF. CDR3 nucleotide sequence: TGTGCCAGCAGCCGTCAGGAGTCCTACGAGCAGTACTTC.

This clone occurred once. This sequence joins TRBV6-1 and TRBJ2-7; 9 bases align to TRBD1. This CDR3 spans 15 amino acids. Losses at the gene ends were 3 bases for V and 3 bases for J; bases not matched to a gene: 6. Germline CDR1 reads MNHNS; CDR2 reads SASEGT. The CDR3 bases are TGTGCCAGCAGTGAGACAGGGGGGATAGACTACGAGCAGTACTTC. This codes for CASSETGGIDYEQYF.

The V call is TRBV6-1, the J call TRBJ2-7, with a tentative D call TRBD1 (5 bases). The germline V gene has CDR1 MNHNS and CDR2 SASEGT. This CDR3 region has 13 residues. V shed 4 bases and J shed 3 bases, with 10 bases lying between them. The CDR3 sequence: CASSGATVYEQYF. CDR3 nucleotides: TGTGCCAGCAGTGGAGCGACAGTCTACGAGCAGTACTTC.

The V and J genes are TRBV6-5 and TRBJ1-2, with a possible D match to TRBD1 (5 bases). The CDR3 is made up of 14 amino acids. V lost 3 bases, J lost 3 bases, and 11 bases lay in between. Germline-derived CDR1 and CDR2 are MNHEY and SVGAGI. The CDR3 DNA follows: TGTGCCAGCAGTTATACACGAGGGGACTATGGCTACACCTTC. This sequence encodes CASSYTRGDYGYTF.

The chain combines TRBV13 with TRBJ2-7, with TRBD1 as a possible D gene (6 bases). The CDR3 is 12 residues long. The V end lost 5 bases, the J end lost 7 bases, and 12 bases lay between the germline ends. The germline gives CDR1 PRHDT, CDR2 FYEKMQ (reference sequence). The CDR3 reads CASSLRGGEQYF. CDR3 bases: TGTGCCAGCAGCCTCAGGGGCGGGGAGCAGTACTTC.

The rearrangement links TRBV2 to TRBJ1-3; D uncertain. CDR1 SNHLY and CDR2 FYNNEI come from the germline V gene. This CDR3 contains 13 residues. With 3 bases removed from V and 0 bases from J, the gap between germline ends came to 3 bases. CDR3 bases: TGTGCCAGCAGTGAGGTCTCTGGAAACACCATATATTTT. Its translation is CASSEVSGNTIYF.

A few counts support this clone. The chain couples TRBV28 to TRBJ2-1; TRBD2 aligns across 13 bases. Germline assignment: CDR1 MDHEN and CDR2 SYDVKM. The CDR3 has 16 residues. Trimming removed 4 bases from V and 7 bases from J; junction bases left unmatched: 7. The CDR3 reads CASSSRRGLAGNEQFF. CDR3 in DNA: TGTGCCAGCAGTTCCCGTAGGGGACTAGCGGGAAATGAGCAGTTCTTC.

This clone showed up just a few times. CDR3 loop: CASSLVGEKLFF. The CDR3 bases are TGTGCCAGCAGCCTCGTCGGGGAAAAACTGTTTTTT. The gene calls are TRBV28 and TRBJ1-4; D is undetermined. Germline CDR1 MDHEN, CDR2 SYDVKM. V lost 6 bases and J 8 bases, leaving 10 bases between the germline ends. This CDR3 comprises 12 residues.